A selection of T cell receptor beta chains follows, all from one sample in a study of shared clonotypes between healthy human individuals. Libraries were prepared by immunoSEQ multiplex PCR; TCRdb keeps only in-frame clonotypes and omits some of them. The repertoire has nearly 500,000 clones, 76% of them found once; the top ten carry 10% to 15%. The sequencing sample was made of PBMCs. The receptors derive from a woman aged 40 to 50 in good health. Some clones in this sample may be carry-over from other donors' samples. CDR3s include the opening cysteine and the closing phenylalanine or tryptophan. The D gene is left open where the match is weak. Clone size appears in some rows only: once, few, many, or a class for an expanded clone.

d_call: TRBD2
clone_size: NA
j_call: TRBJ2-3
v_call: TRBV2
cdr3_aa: CASRRTSGSTTDTQYF
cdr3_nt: TGTGCCAGCAGACGAACTAGCGGCAGCACGACAGATACGCAGTATTTT

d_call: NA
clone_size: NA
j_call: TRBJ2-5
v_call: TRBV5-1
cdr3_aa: CASSLGQKETQYF
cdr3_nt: TGCGCCAGCAGCTTGGGGCAGAAAGAGACCCAGTACTTC

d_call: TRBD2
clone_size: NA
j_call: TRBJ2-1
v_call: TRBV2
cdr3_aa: CASRFAGGSYNEQFF
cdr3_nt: TGTGCCAGCAGGTTCGCGGGGGGCTCCTACAATGAGCAGTTCTTC

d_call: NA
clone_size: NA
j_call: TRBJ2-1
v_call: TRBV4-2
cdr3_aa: CASSPQGRSAYNEQFF
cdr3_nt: TGTGCCAGCAGCCCTCAGGGGCGGTCTGCCTACAATGAGCAGTTCTTC

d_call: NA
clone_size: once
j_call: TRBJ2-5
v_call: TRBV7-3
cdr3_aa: CASSLSGRTLETQYF
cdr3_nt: TGTGCCAGCAGCTTAAGTGGGAGAACCTTGGAGACCCAGTACTTC

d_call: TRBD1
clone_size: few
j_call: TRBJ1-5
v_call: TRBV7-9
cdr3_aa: CASSLGGQGSPQHF
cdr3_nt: TGTGCCAGCAGCTTAGGGGGACAGGGCTCGCCCCAGCATTTT

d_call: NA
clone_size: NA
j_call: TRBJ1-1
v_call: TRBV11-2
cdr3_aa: CASSVVGLFEAFF
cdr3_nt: TGTGCCAGCAGCGTGGTAGGGCTATTTGAAGCTTTCTTT

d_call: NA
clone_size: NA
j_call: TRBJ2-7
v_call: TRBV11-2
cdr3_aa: CASSFGYYEQYF
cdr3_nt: TGTGCCAGCAGCTTCGGTTACTACGAGCAGTACTTC

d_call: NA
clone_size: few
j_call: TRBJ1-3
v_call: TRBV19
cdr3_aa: CASSSGRSSGNTIYF
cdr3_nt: TGTGCCAGTAGTAGCGGGAGGTCCTCTGGAAACACCATATATTTT

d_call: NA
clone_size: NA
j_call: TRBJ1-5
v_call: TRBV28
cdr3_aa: CASRGGAQPQHF
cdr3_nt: TGTGCCAGCAGGGGGGGGGCGCAGCCCCAGCATTTT

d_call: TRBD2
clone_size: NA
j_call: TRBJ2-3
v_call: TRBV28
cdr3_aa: CASSLIGIAGLGSTDTQYF
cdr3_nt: TGTGCCAGCAGTCTCATTGGGATAGCGGGTTTAGGGTCCACAGATACGCAGTATTTT

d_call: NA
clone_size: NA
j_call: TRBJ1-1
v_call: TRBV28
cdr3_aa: CASSLWVRGTEAFF
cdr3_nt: TGTGCCAGCAGTTTATGGGTAAGGGGCACTGAAGCTTTCTTT

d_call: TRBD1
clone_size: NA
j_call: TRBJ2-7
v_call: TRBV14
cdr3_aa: CASSNIYGTGYEQYF
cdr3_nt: TGTGCCAGCAGCAACATCTACGGGACAGGGTACGAGCAGTACTTC

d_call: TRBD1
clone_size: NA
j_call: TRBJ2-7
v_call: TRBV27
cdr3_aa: CASGPTGSEQYF
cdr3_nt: TGTGCCAGCGGACCGACAGGGAGCGAGCAGTACTTC

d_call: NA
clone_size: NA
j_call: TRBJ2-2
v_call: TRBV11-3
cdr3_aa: CASSFGGNTGELFF
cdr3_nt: TGTGCCAGCAGCTTTGGGGGCAACACCGGGGAGCTGTTTTTT

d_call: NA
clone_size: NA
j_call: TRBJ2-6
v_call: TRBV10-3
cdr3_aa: CAIDGSPSGANVLTF
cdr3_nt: TGTGCCATAGACGGTAGTCCCTCTGGGGCCAACGTCCTGACTTTC

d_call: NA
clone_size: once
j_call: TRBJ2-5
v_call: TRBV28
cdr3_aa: CASSLPAGAGVGQETQYF
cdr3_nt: TGTGCCAGCAGTTTACCCGCCGGGGCAGGGGTAGGGCAAGAGACCCAGTACTTC

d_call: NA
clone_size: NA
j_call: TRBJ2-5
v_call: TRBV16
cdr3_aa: CASSQGTEQETQYF
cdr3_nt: TGTGCCAGCAGCCAAGGGACCGAACAAGAGACCCAGTACTTC

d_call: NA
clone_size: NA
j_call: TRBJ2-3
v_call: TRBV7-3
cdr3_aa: CASSSPPNTDTQYF
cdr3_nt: TGTGCCAGCAGCTCCCCTCCTAACACAGATACGCAGTATTTT

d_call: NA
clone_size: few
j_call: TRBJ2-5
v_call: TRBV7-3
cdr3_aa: CASSLTLTASQYF
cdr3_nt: TGTGCCAGCAGCTTAACCCTCACCGCGTCCCAGTACTTC